The entry that follows covers one T cell receptor beta chain sequence. Antigen unknown. The CDR3 is 16 amino acids. Per the germline V gene, CDR1 is MNHNY and CDR2 is SVGAGI (reference sequence). The V gene end was trimmed by 6 bases and the J gene end by 1 base; junction bases not matched to a gene: 8. TCRdb's table, derived via immunoSEQ multiplex PCR, lists solely in-frame clones and lacks some. The sample holds 25,000 to 35,000 clones, 75% to 90% seen once. The data were obtained in a study of radiotherapy plus CTLA-4 blockade in lung cancer. General study findings and limits: Early blood T cell clone dynamics, with interferon-beta, were reported to best predict response.

The starting material was peripheral blood, obtained from a patient treated with radiotherapy plus ipilimumab. The chain recombines TRBV6-6 with TRBJ2-5, with 10 bases aligning to TRBD2. This TCR was recovered from a human donor with non-small cell lung cancer that progressed on radiotherapy plus ipilimumab. CDR3 loop: CASSAPSGGPQETQYF. CDR3 nucleotides: TGTGCCAGCAGCGCCCCTAGCGGGGGTCCCCAAGAGACCCAGTACTTC.